The 29 T cell receptor beta chains below were found in one sample sequenced in a study of CD8 T cells in Susac syndrome (dated by TCRdb to about 2019). Library construction relied on the immunoSEQ multiplex PCR assay. RNA was extracted using the RNeasy kit, and about 0.45 to 1 ug of the RNA was reverse transcribed with random hexamers. TCRdb's own reprocessing of the public reads used fastp at Q25 and MiXCR and kept productive beta chains. Each CDR3 protein gets just one entry, which takes the most common genes and DNA from the rows behind it. Recorded for this sample are 150,000 to 160,000 distinct CDR3 sequences; about 94% of them occurred a single time. The biggest ten clones account for more than 0.2% of the sample. Sequencing was carried out using CD8+ T cells from PBMCs. Receptors originate from a human donor with multiple sclerosis.

The J gene is TRBJ2-7, the V gene TRBV3-1; D is possibly TRBD2 (7 bases). The CDR3 runs to 13 residues. Germline V gene data show CDR1 as LGHDT and CDR2 as YNNKEL (reference sequence). V lost 11 bases and J 1 base, leaving 15 bases between the germline ends. The CDR3 loop is CACGEGVSYEQYF. In DNA form, the CDR3 reads TGTGCCTGCGGGGAGGGGGTGTCCTACGAGCAGTACTTC.

This rearrangement joins TRBV9 to TRBJ2-6; D is tentatively TRBD1 or TRBD2 (5 bases each). Germline V gene sequence: CDR1 SGDLS, CDR2 YYNGEE. The CDR3 contains 21 residues. The V gene lost 1 base and the J gene lost 3 bases, with 26 bases spanning the gap. CDR3 in DNA: TGTGCCAGCAGCGTAACTCGGGACGTTCCGGGGACCCTATTTGGGGCCAACGTCCTGACTTTC. Protein product: CASSVTRDVPGTLFGANVLTF. The entire variable domain, with the rest obtained from reference TRBV9 and TRBJ2-6, is as follows: DSGVTQTPKHLITATGQRVTLRCSPRSGDLSVYWYQQSLDQGLQFLIQYYNGEERAKGNILERFSAQQFPDLHSELNLSSLELGDSALYFCASSVTRDVPGTLFGANVLTFGAGSRLTVL.

This clonotype was seen only once. The rearrangement uses TRBV29-1 and TRBJ1-2; tentative D call: TRBD1 (5 bases). The CDR3 length is 17 residues. CDR1 is SQVTM, CDR2 ANQGSEA, per germline. The germline V and J ends were trimmed by 5 bases and 5 bases, with 27 bases remaining between them. CDR3 protein: CSVPPGTQTPGLYGYTF. CDR3 DNA sequence: TGCAGCGTTCCTCCCGGGACCCAAACACCCGGGCTTTATGGCTACACCTTC.

V gene TRBV11-2 combines with J gene TRBJ2-7; the match to TRBD2 covers 9 bases. Germline CDR1 reads SGHAT; CDR2 reads FQNNGV. The CDR3 loop spans 22 amino acids. V trimming: 2 bases; J trimming: 4 bases; junction bases outside the gene matches: 27. The CDR3 spells CASSLMPHILIAGVSHPYEQYF. The DNA for the CDR3 is TGTGCCAGCAGCTTAATGCCGCATATTTTGATAGCGGGGGTAAGCCACCCTTACGAGCAGTACTTC.

The sample holds a few counts of this clonotype. The chain couples TRBV13 to TRBJ1-6, with TRBD1 as a possible D gene (5 bases). Germline V gives CDR1 PRHDT, CDR2 FYEKMQ (reference sequence). The length of the CDR3 is 15 residues. Trimming stripped 4 bases from V and 0 bases from J, with 7 bases between. This CDR3 reads CASSSDSSYNSPLHF. The DNA for the CDR3 is TGTGCCAGCAGCTCTGACAGCTCCTATAATTCACCCCTCCACTTT. Full variable domain (remainder filled in from reference TRBV13 and TRBJ1-6): AAGVIQSPRHLIKEKRETATLKCYPIPRHDTVYWYQQGPGQDPQFLISFYEKMQSDKGSIPDRFSAQQFSDYHSELNMSSLELGDSALYFCASSSDSSYNSPLHFGNGTRLTVT.

This chain links TRBV29-1 with TRBJ2-1, with D unresolved. Germline values: CDR1 SQVTM, CDR2 ANQGSEA. There are 9 residues in the CDR3. Deletions cut 4 bases from V and 8 bases from J, with 3 bases between. The CDR3 nucleotides are TGCAGCGTTGGGGATGAGCAGTTCTTC. This gives the protein CSVGDEQFF.

The chain joins TRBV4-1 to TRBJ2-2, with 11 bases aligning to TRBD1. J lost 6 bases, V lost 4 bases, and 7 bases had no gene match. Per the germline V gene, CDR1 is MGHRA and CDR2 is YSYEKL. This CDR3 region has 16 residues. The CDR3 DNA follows: TGCGCCAGCAGCCCCACCGGGACAGGGGGTTCCGGGGAGCTGTTTTTT. This gives the protein CASSPTGTGGSGELFF.

The rearrangement uses TRBV5-1 and TRBJ2-3; 8 bases fit TRBD1. In germline, CDR1 is SGHRS, CDR2 YFSETQ. The V gene end was trimmed by 0 bases and the J gene end by 5 bases; junction bases not matched to a gene: 5. The CDR3 spans 15 residues. The CDR3 loop reads CASSLAGGAGDTQYF. DNA of the CDR3: TGCGCCAGCAGCTTGGCAGGGGGCGCGGGAGATACGCAGTATTTT.

The J gene is TRBJ2-1, the V gene TRBV3-1; TRBD1 aligns across 8 bases. This CDR3 spans 15 amino acids. The trim removed 2 bases at V and 4 bases at J, leaving 4 bases unmatched. CDR1 is LGHDT, CDR2 YNNKEL, per germline (reference sequence). CDR3 in DNA: TGTGCCAGCAGCCAACCAGGGGGCCAATACAATGAGCAGTTCTTC. It translates to CASSQPGGQYNEQFF.

V usage is TRBV2 and J usage is TRBJ2-6; D remains unclear. Trimming stripped 2 bases from V and 0 bases from J, with 11 bases between. Germline CDR1 and CDR2: SNHLY and FYNNEI. The CDR3 is 17 residues long. For the CDR3, the DNA is TGTGCCAGCAGTGAATTTGGACGCAGCTCTGGGGCCAACGTCCTGACTTTC. Its translation: CASSEFGRSSGANVLTF.

This chain links TRBV30 with TRBJ2-7; unclear D gene. V was pared by 2 bases and J by 5 bases, with 13 bases between. CDR3 length equals 13 residues. CDR1 is GTSNPN, CDR2 SVGIG, per germline (reference sequence). The CDR3 here is CAWSIGDGDEQYF. The CDR3 nucleotides are TGTGCCTGGAGTATAGGTGATGGGGACGAGCAGTACTTC. Full variable domain (rest looked up from reference TRBV30 and TRBJ2-7): SQTIHQWPATLVQPVGSPLSLECTVEGTSNPNLYWYRQAAGRGLQLLFYSVGIGQISSEVPQNLSASRPQDRQFILSSKKLLLSDSGFYLCAWSIGDGDEQYFGPGTRLTVT.

This sequence joins TRBV7-3 and TRBJ2-5; D is possibly TRBD2 (6 bases). CDR1 is SGHTA, CDR2 FQGTGA, per germline. V gave up 4 bases and J gave up 2 bases, with 14 bases separating them. This CDR3 has 15 amino acids. In DNA form, the CDR3 reads TGTGCCAGCAGCTCCGGAGGAGGGCTACAAGAGACCCAGTACTTC. This sequence encodes CASSSGGGLQETQYF.

The chain uses TRBV27 and TRBJ2-2; D is perhaps TRBD1 (5 bases). Germline lookup yields CDR1 MNHEY and CDR2 SMNVEV (reference sequence). V gave up 6 bases and J gave up 6 bases, with 14 bases separating them. The CDR3 sequence is 14 residues long. The CDR3 DNA follows: TGTGCCAGCAGGCCACAGGTATCCTCCGGGGAGCTGTTTTTT. This encodes CASRPQVSSGELFF.

CDR3 in DNA: TGTGCCAGCAGCGTAGGAGGGGGCAGGGGGCCCTCGATGGGCAATGAGCAGTTCTTC. It is translated as CASSVGGGRGPSMGNEQFF. The chain couples TRBV9 to TRBJ2-1, with TRBD1 identical over 8 bases. This CDR3 spans 19 amino acids. In germline, CDR1 is SGDLS, CDR2 YYNGEE. V shed 0 bases and J 6 bases; nucleotides not matched to a gene: 17.

This chain connects TRBV11-2 to TRBJ2-7; 9 bases are a match to TRBD2. The CDR3 runs to 15 residues. CDR1 and CDR2 (germline): SGHAT, FQNNGV. V was pared by 5 bases and J by 5 bases, with 10 bases of the junction left unmatched. Here the CDR3 DNA reads TGTGCCAGCAGCGCGGGGGGGCGGGAAGAGGACGAGCAGTACTTC. Its translation: CASSAGGREEDEQYF.

The chain uses TRBV5-1 and TRBJ2-5, with 7 bases lining up with TRBD2. Germline CDR1 is SGHRS and CDR2 is YFSETQ. The CDR3 is made up of 15 amino acids. Trimming removed 4 bases from V and 5 bases from J; junction bases left unmatched: 11. The CDR3 coding sequence is TGCGCCAGCAGCGAGGTTGGCGGGCGGGGGGAGACCCAGTACTTC. Translated, it gives CASSEVGGRGETQYF.

The rearrangement links TRBV30 to TRBJ2-1; D call uncertain. Germline-derived CDR1 and CDR2 are GTSNPN and SVGIG (reference sequence). V gave up 2 bases and J gave up 3 bases, with 17 bases separating them. The CDR3 runs to 16 residues. CDR3 region: CAWSNSAPSVYNEQFF. In DNA form, the CDR3 reads TGTGCCTGGAGTAACAGTGCTCCTTCTGTCTACAATGAGCAGTTCTTC.

The rearrangement uses TRBV7-8 and TRBJ2-3; D ambiguous. Germline V gene lookup returns CDR1 SGHVS and CDR2 FQNEAQ. V was pared by 10 bases and J by 5 bases, with 10 bases between. The CDR3 has 11 residues. In DNA form, the CDR3 reads TGTGCCATCCTGGTAGGAGATACGCAGTATTTT. Protein: CAILVGDTQYF.

The J gene is TRBJ2-1, the V gene TRBV29-1; D call uncertain. Germline lookup yields CDR1 SQVTM and CDR2 ANQGSEA. V was trimmed by 0 bases and J by 7 bases, leaving 19 bases between them. The CDR3 extends over 16 amino acids. Here the CDR3 reads CSVEEFDTRLRNEQFF. CDR3 coding DNA: TGCAGCGTTGAAGAGTTCGACACGAGACTGAGGAATGAGCAGTTCTTC.

This chain connects TRBV2 to TRBJ1-1; D unresolved. Germline V gene data show CDR1 as SNHLY and CDR2 as FYNNEI. The CDR3 extends over 14 amino acids. V lost 1 base, J lost 0 bases, and 6 bases lay in between. CDR3 protein: CASSEGPMNTEAFF. CDR3 nucleotide sequence: TGTGCCAGCAGTGAAGGGCCGATGAACACTGAAGCTTTCTTT. Variable domain in full (rest from reference TRBV2 and TRBJ1-1): EPEVTQTPSHQVTQMGQEVILRCVPISNHLYFYWYRQILGQKVEFLVSFYNNEISEKSEIFDDQFSVERPDGSNFTLKIRSTKLEDSAMYFCASSEGPMNTEAFFGQGTRLTVV.

The V call is TRBV20-1, the J call TRBJ2-4; D not resolved. V was trimmed by 4 bases and J by 0 bases, leaving 16 bases between them. Germline V gene data show CDR1 as DFQATT and CDR2 as SNEGSKA (reference sequence). The CDR3 is 16 residues long. DNA of the CDR3: TGCAGTGCTACTGAGGCGGCCGTCATAGCCAAAAACATTCAGTACTTC. Translated: CSATEAAVIAKNIQYF.

The chain joins TRBV9 to TRBJ2-1; 9 bases align to TRBD2. Germline assignment: CDR1 SGDLS and CDR2 YYNGEE. After removal of 3 bases from V and 1 base from J, the junction contained 5 bases not matched to a gene. The length of the CDR3 is 16 residues. CDR3 sequence (DNA): TGTGCCAGCAGCGCCATTAGCGGGGGTTCCTACAATGAGCAGTTCTTC. This codes for CASSAISGGSYNEQFF.

The sample holds one count of this clonotype. V is TRBV27 and J is TRBJ2-6, with a possible D match to TRBD1 (5 bases). Germline-derived CDR1 and CDR2 are MNHEY and SMNVEV (reference sequence). With 8 bases removed from V and 1 base from J, the gap between germline ends came to 9 bases. CDR3 length equals 14 residues. As DNA, the CDR3 is TGTGCCAGCGGAGACAGATCTGGGGCCAACGTCCTGACTTTC. This sequence encodes CASGDRSGANVLTF.

V and J are TRBV13 and TRBJ2-7; unclear D gene. This CDR3 is 13 amino acids long. Trimming removed 1 base at V and 4 bases at J, with 8 bases between. Germline lookup yields CDR1 PRHDT and CDR2 FYEKMQ (reference sequence). The CDR3 DNA reads TGTGCCAGCAGCTTAGTCGCAGGATACGAGCAGTACTTC. It encodes CASSLVAGYEQYF.

The chain uses TRBV9 and TRBJ2-3; TRBD2 might be the D (5 bases). The ends were cut back, 0 bases at V and 6 bases at J, with 14 bases in the middle. This CDR3 is 15 amino acids long. CDR1 and CDR2 from the germline V gene are SGDLS and YYNGEE. The CDR3 nucleotides read TGTGCCAGCAGCGTAGCGCGGAGGCCCCCGGATACGCAGTATTTT. Encoded protein: CASSVARRPPDTQYF.

The CDR3 DNA sequence: TGTGCCTGGAGTGTAAAACGGAACAATGAGCAGTTCTTC. This translates into CAWSVKRNNEQFF. The chain joins TRBV30 to TRBJ2-1; D remains unclear. Deletions cut 0 bases from V and 5 bases from J, with 8 bases between. This CDR3 is built from 13 residues. Germline-derived CDR1 and CDR2 are GTSNPN and SVGIG (reference sequence).

This chain joins TRBV2 and TRBJ2-1; tentatively, D is TRBD2 (5 bases). CDR1 SNHLY and CDR2 FYNNEI come from the germline V gene. The CDR3 consists of 13 residues. Trimming took 7 bases from V and 8 from J, leaving 15 bases between them. This CDR3 is CASKGWGVHEQFF. The CDR3 DNA follows: TGTGCCAGCAAAGGGTGGGGAGTCCATGAGCAGTTCTTC.

The rearrangement joins TRBV29-1 to TRBJ1-2; 9 bases fit TRBD1. The germline gives CDR1 SQVTM, CDR2 ANQGSEA. With V trimmed by 4 bases and J by 0 bases, 6 bases remained unmatched. This CDR3 is 15 amino acids long. CDR3 sequence: CSVGTGDVANYGYTF. CDR3 bases: TGCAGCGTTGGGACAGGGGATGTAGCTAACTATGGCTACACCTTC. Together with reference TRBV29-1 and TRBJ1-2, the CDR3 gives the full variable domain: SAVISQKPSRDICQRGTSLTIQCQVDSQVTMMFWYRQQPGQSLTLIATANQGSEATYESGFVIDKFPISRPNLTFSTLTVSNMSPEDSSIYLCSVGTGDVANYGYTFGSGTRLTVV.

The V gene is TRBV7-8, the J gene TRBJ1-2; 9 bases fit TRBD1. This CDR3 is built from 14 residues. The germline CDR1 and CDR2 sequences are SGHVS and FQNEAQ. V trimming: 4 bases; J trimming: 3 bases; junction bases outside the gene matches: 3. Here the CDR3 reads CASSSDRGDYGYTF. The CDR3 DNA sequence: TGTGCCAGCAGCTCAGACAGGGGGGACTATGGCTACACCTTC. Full variable domain (missing parts from reference TRBV7-8 and TRBJ1-2): GAGVSQSPRYKVAKRGQDVALRCDPISGHVSLFWYQQALGQGPEFLTYFQNEAQLDKSGLPSDRFFAERPEGSVSTLKIQRTQQEDSAVYLCASSSDRGDYGYTFGSGTRLTVV.